This T cell receptor (beta chain) was captured by sequencing in a study of blood T cell repertoires in COVID-19. Clones were read by immunoSEQ multiplex PCR, and TCRdb kept only the in-frame ones, dropping some. The sample has 150,000 to 200,000 clones, approximately 80% seen once. The CDR3 spans 13 residues. Trimming took off 3 bases at V and 2 bases at J, with 10 bases between the two ends. Germline V gene sequence: CDR1 SQVTM, CDR2 ANQGSEA. The J gene is TRBJ1-2, the V gene TRBV29-1; D is uncertain. Sample: peripheral blood. The sequence was obtained from a woman between 65 and 79 years old with COVID-19, enrolled during active disease. DNA of the CDR3: TGCAGCGTTGATTTCGGAGGGAACTATGGCTACACCTTC. Its protein product is CSVDFGGNYGYTF.